A single sample is the source of the 12 T cell receptor beta chains below, sequenced in a study of beta chain features in type 1 diabetes. Overall study findings and caveats: Shortening of TCRB CDR3s, moderate but significant, appeared in all four CD4+ subsets of Type 1 diabetes patients.

For these TCRs, the target antigens are not known. Reverse transcription of all isolated RNA meant that expressed TCRB transcripts were sequenced. Method: immunoSEQ multiplex PCR; TCRdb's copy keeps in-frame clones and lacks some. The repertoire consists of a few hundred thousand clones, with roughly 12% occurring once and the leading ten covering around 0.01%. The specimen sequenced was naive CD4+ T cells from blood. These receptors were taken from a woman aged 18-29 years with type 1 diabetes.

The rearrangement links TRBV28 to TRBJ2-1; 11 nucleotides agree with TRBD2. Germline CDR1 and CDR2: MDHEN and SYDVKM. Trimming at V came to 6 bases and at J to 9 bases, leaving 13 bases not matched to a gene. The CDR3 consists of 16 residues. The CDR3 spells CASSRFSGGGSSEQFF. Here the CDR3 DNA reads TGTGCCAGCAGCCGCTTTAGCGGGGGGGGGTCAAGTGAGCAGTTCTTC. The full variable domain, rest sourced from reference TRBV28 and TRBJ2-1, is DVKVTQSSRYLVKRTGEKVFLECVQDMDHENMFWYRQDPGLGLRLIYFSYDVKMKEKGDIPEGYSVSREKKERFSLILESASTNQTSMYLCASSRFSGGGSSEQFFGPGTRLTVL.

This clone was detected a few times. This CDR3 reads CASSQDRAGNSNQPQHF. CDR3 coding DNA: TGCGCCAGCAGCCAAGATAGGGCCGGGAATAGCAATCAGCCCCAGCATTTT. V gene TRBV4-1 combines with J gene TRBJ1-5; D unclear. This CDR3 is built from 17 residues. Between the trimmed V and J ends, which lost 0 bases and 0 bases, there was a span of 12 bases. Germline V lookup: CDR1 MGHRA, CDR2 YSYEKL.

This clone came up a few times. The chain carries TRBV5-4 and TRBJ1-1, with TRBD1 identical over 9 bases. The germline CDR1 and CDR2 sequences are SGHNT and YYREEE (reference sequence). Losses at the gene ends were 5 bases for V and 5 bases for J; bases not matched to a gene: 7. The CDR3 has 14 residues. CDR3 in DNA: TGTGCCAGCAGGAATACAGGGGGCGGAACTGAAGCTTTCTTT. Translated, it gives CASRNTGGGTEAFF.

This clone was picked up a small number of times. The CDR3 is CASSPVAYNEQFF. The CDR3 DNA is TGTGCCAGCTCACCGGTAGCCTACAATGAGCAGTTCTTC. This sequence joins TRBV18 and TRBJ2-1, with D unclear. The V and J ends lost 3 bases and 2 bases respectively, with 5 bases between them. This CDR3 is built from 13 residues. Germline assignment: CDR1 KGHSH and CDR2 LQKENI.

The V gene is TRBV4-3, the J gene TRBJ1-4, with TRBD1 matching over 10 bases. With V trimmed by 5 bases and J by 6 bases, 9 bases remained unmatched. From germline, CDR1 is LGHNA and CDR2 YSLEER. The CDR3 runs 16 residues. CDR3 protein: CASSRRAGTGDEKLFF. CDR3 DNA: TGCGCCAGCAGCAGACGGGCCGGGACAGGGGATGAAAAACTGTTTTTT.

This clone was recorded a few times. The chain employs TRBV29-1 and TRBJ1-1, with D maybe TRBD1 (6 bases). This CDR3 spans 12 amino acids. CDR1 is SQVTM, CDR2 ANQGSEA, per germline. Trimming cost V 6 bases and J 2 bases, with 10 bases left between them. CDR3 protein: CSVYRVNTEAFF. The DNA for the CDR3 is TGCAGCGTCTACAGGGTAAACACTGAAGCTTTCTTT.

This clone has a handful of counts. The J gene is TRBJ2-6, the V gene TRBV9, with D perhaps matching TRBD1 (6 bases). CDR1 is SGDLS and CDR2 is YYNGEE in the germline V gene. V gave up 7 bases and J gave up 1 base, with 15 bases separating them. The CDR3 is made up of 16 amino acids. Here the CDR3 reads CASHRELGSGANVLTF. CDR3 nucleotide sequence: TGTGCCAGCCACAGGGAGCTGGGGTCTGGGGCCAACGTCCTGACTTTC.

This chain connects TRBV6-1 to TRBJ2-5, with TRBD2 as a possible D gene (6 bases). The CDR3 is 12 amino acids. Germline V lookup: CDR1 MNHNS, CDR2 SASEGT. V gave up 6 bases and J gave up 3 bases, with 8 bases separating them. The chain's CDR3 is CASSLAEETQYF. The CDR3 region has the DNA TGTGCCAGCAGCTTAGCGGAAGAGACCCAGTACTTC.

The chain carries TRBV6-5 and TRBJ1-4; D may be TRBD1 (6 bases). Per the germline V gene, CDR1 is MNHEY and CDR2 is SVGAGI. The CDR3 runs 16 residues. V lost 2 bases and J lost 7, with 17 bases in between. The CDR3 sequence: CASSYGIRGLSEKLFF. The CDR3 region has the DNA TGTGCCAGCAGTTACGGTATCAGGGGACTAAGTGAAAAACTGTTTTTT.

The table lists this clone with a few counts. V and J are TRBV14 and TRBJ2-7; 8 bases are a match to TRBD2. The V segment lost 4 bases and the J segment 3 bases; nucleotides outside the gene matches: 5. CDR3 length equals 14 residues. Per germline, CDR1 SGHDN and CDR2 FVKESK. The CDR3 reads CASSLSGNGYEQYF. In nucleotides, the CDR3 is TGTGCCAGCAGCCTTAGCGGGAACGGCTACGAGCAGTACTTC.

The rearrangement joins TRBV19 to TRBJ2-2; a possible D gene is TRBD2 (5 bases). Per the germline V gene, CDR1 is LNHDA and CDR2 is SQIVND (reference sequence). Trimming cost V 5 bases and J 6 bases, with 10 bases left between them. This CDR3 is 13 amino acids long. The CDR3 DNA is TGTGCCAGTAGTTGGGGAGTTCCCGGGGAGCTGTTTTTT. Translating it yields CASSWGVPGELFF.

This clone has more than one count but fewer than ten. The genes are TRBV29-1 and TRBJ2-5; D remains ambiguous. Germline values: CDR1 SQVTM, CDR2 ANQGSEA. The length of the CDR3 is 13 residues. The V gene lost 4 bases and the J gene lost 5 bases, with 14 bases spanning the gap. CDR3 DNA sequence: TGCAGCGTTGGTACATTGATGGTGGAGACCCAGTACTTC. It is translated as CSVGTLMVETQYF.